Below, 25 T cell receptor beta chains from the same sample are listed, as sequenced in a study of neurological immune-mediated disorders. TCRdb processed the 5' RACE reads anew with MiXCR; each CDR3 protein has one entry. The sample has 55,000 to 65,000 distinct CDR3 sequences, less than 10% seen once. Time point of the sample: longitudinal time-point 2. Sequenced sample: PBMCs. Every receptor here comes from a man aged 30 to 39 in good health.

This clonotype has ten or more counts. The chain combines TRBV5-1 with TRBJ2-7, with 7 bases identical to TRBD1. The V gene end was trimmed by 2 bases and the J gene end by 4 bases; junction bases not matched to a gene: 6. The germline V gene encodes CDR1 SGHRS and CDR2 YFSETQ. The CDR3 sequence is 14 residues long. CDR3 DNA: TGCGCCAGCAGCTTTGACAGGGAACTTTACGAGCAGTACTTC. Its translation: CASSFDRELYEQYF.

There are many counts of this clonotype. V is TRBV12-3 or TRBV12-4 and J is TRBJ1-4; D is possibly TRBD1 (5 bases). This CDR3 contains 13 residues. Trimming stripped 2 bases from V and 8 bases from J, with 9 bases between. The CDR3 sequence: CASSLQEGEKLFF. The DNA of the CDR3 is TGTGCCAGCAGTTTACAGGAGGGGGAAAAACTGTTTTTT.

This clonotype was detected many times. The chain uses TRBV5-1 and TRBJ2-2; D is unclear. This CDR3 comprises 15 residues. The V end lost 0 bases, the J end lost 2 bases, and 8 bases lay between the germline ends. Germline-derived CDR1 and CDR2 are SGHRS and YFSETQ. Here the CDR3 DNA reads TGCGCCAGCAGCTTGGTTCCCTTTAACACCGGGGAGCTGTTTTTT. As protein: CASSLVPFNTGELFF.

This clonotype was seen ten or more times. The chain joins TRBV10-3 to TRBJ1-2; D gene uncertain. Trimming pared 3 bases from V and 3 bases from J, leaving 14 bases between. This CDR3 contains 15 residues. CDR1 is ENHRY, CDR2 SYGVKD, per germline. CDR3 residues: CAISDGPMFDYGYTF. CDR3 nucleotide sequence: TGTGCCATCAGTGATGGACCGATGTTTGACTATGGCTACACCTTC.

This clonotype came up many times. CDR3 nucleotide sequence: TGCGCCAGCAGCCTAACAGGGTTTCCAGATACGCAGTATTTT. It yields the protein CASSLTGFPDTQYF. The chain has TRBV5-1 and TRBJ2-3; a weak D match, TRBD1 (6 bases). Per the germline V gene, CDR1 is SGHRS and CDR2 is YFSETQ. Deletions cut 4 bases from V and 4 bases from J, with 13 bases between. This CDR3 comprises 14 residues. The entire variable domain, with the rest obtained from reference TRBV5-1 and TRBJ2-3, is as follows: KAGVTQTPRYLIKTRGQQVTLSCSPISGHRSVSWYQQTPGQGLQFLFEYFSETQRNKGNFPGRFSGRQFSNSRSEMNVSTLELGDSALYLCASSLTGFPDTQYFGPGTRLTVL.

This clonotype appeared many times. The chain employs TRBV20-1 and TRBJ2-1; D not certain. The CDR3 consists of 17 residues. CDR1 DFQATT and CDR2 SNEGSKA come from the germline V gene (reference sequence). The ends were cut back, 6 bases at V and 0 bases at J, with 21 bases in the middle. The CDR3 region has the DNA TGCAGTGCAACCAACTCTCCCGCAGGTTACTCCTACAATGAGCAGTTCTTC. This codes for CSATNSPAGYSYNEQFF.

This clonotype has ten or more counts. This rearrangement joins TRBV28 to TRBJ2-5, with D unclear. CDR1 MDHEN and CDR2 SYDVKM come from the germline V gene. The CDR3 loop spans 12 amino acids. Deletions cut 6 bases from V and 5 bases from J, with 10 bases between. The CDR3 DNA sequence: TGTGCCAGCAGCCACAGAGAGGAGACCCAGTACTTC. Translated, it gives CASSHREETQYF.

This chain joins TRBV11-3 and TRBJ2-2; no firm D call. The CDR3 has 13 amino acids. Germline CDR1 SGHNT, CDR2 YENEEA. V lost 2 bases to trimming and J lost 6 bases, with 7 bases between them. CDR3 loop: CASSLLGPGELFF. As DNA, the CDR3 is TGTGCCAGCAGCTTACTAGGGCCCGGGGAGCTGTTTTTT.

J is TRBJ1-1 and V is TRBV2, with D possibly TRBD1 on 5 matching bases. The CDR3 loop spans 15 amino acids. Germline V CDR1 and CDR2: SNHLY, FYNNEI. The germline V and J ends were trimmed by 1 base and 4 bases, with 13 bases remaining between them. In nucleotides, the CDR3 is TGTGCCAGCAGTGAAGACGGGGCGCTGGGCACTGAAGCTTTCTTT. This translates into CASSEDGALGTEAFF.

There are many counts of this clonotype. V and J are TRBV4-2 and TRBJ2-1, with D maybe TRBD2 (6 bases). Germline assignment: CDR1 LGHNA and CDR2 YNFKEQ. CDR3 length: 16 residues. V lost 0 bases and J 4 bases, leaving 13 bases between the germline ends. CDR3 bases: TGTGCCAGCAGCCAAGATCTTGGCGGGAATTACAATGAGCAGTTCTTC. Amino acid sequence: CASSQDLGGNYNEQFF.

There are many counts of this clonotype. The J gene is TRBJ1-1, the V gene TRBV12-3 or TRBV12-4; D is unclear. V was trimmed by 5 bases and J by 7 bases, leaving 14 bases between them. The CDR3 is made up of 13 amino acids. The CDR3, as DNA: TGTGCCAGCAGTCCTCCCGGACTTGTTGAAGCTTTCTTT. Its translation: CASSPPGLVEAFF.

This clonotype was detected ten times or more. J is TRBJ1-2 and V is TRBV15, with no clear D. The CDR3 runs 16 residues. Trimming pared 4 bases from V and 2 bases from J, leaving 17 bases between. Germline assignment: CDR1 LNHNV and CDR2 YYDKDF (reference sequence). CDR3 amino acids: CATSIEAVRANYGYTF. The CDR3, as DNA: TGTGCCACCAGCATCGAGGCGGTGAGGGCCAACTATGGCTACACCTTC.

The count of this clonotype is one. With a much larger clone just one base away, this may be a read error. This rearrangement joins TRBV7-7 to TRBJ2-7; no definite D call. Germline V gives CDR1 SSHAT, CDR2 FNYEAQ (reference sequence). This CDR3 contains 13 residues. CDR3 DNA sequence: TGTGCCAGCAGCCCTGGCCTGAACTACGACCAGTACTTC. Translation gives CASSPGLNYDQYF.

At least ten counts were recorded for this clonotype. The chain recombines TRBV20-1 with TRBJ2-5, with D unclear. The V and J ends lost 2 bases and 1 base respectively, with 11 bases between them. The CDR3 is 14 amino acids. CDR1 is DFQATT and CDR2 is SNEGSKA in the germline V gene (reference sequence). DNA of the CDR3: TGCAGTGCTAGAATGGATCGGATCCAAGAGACCCAGTACTTC. As protein: CSARMDRIQETQYF.

The sample holds many counts of this clonotype. The V call is TRBV6-1, the J call TRBJ1-2, with a weak D call TRBD1 (5 bases). CDR1 is MNHNS and CDR2 is SASEGT in the germline V gene. V lost 9 bases to trimming and J lost 2 bases, with 13 bases between them. The CDR3 sequence is 13 residues long. The CDR3 reads CASSTDFNYGYTF. The CDR3, as DNA: TGTGCCAGTTCGACAGACTTCAACTATGGCTACACCTTC.

In the case of this clonotype: A read error may produce the germline difference seen at one junction end. The CDR3 DNA reads as TGCAGCGTTCTTGTGGGGCTGGAAGAGACCCAATACTTC. Translation: CSVLVGLEETQYF. The rearrangement links TRBV29-1 to TRBJ2-5; a weak D match, TRBD1 (5 bases). The length of the CDR3 is 13 residues. CDR1 and CDR2 from the germline V gene are SQVTM and ANQGSEA.

The chain is built from TRBV7-7 and TRBJ1-1; tentative D call: TRBD1 (6 bases). This CDR3 spans 15 amino acids. V dropped 2 bases and J dropped 2 bases, with 12 bases sitting between them. Germline lookup yields CDR1 SSHAT and CDR2 FNYEAQ (reference sequence). CDR3 nucleotide sequence: TGTGCCAGCAGCTTATCTGGGACACCTAACACTGAAGCTTTCTTT. Amino acid sequence: CASSLSGTPNTEAFF.

This chain links TRBV7-9 with TRBJ2-7, with 7 bases that match TRBD1. Trimming at V came to 5 bases and at J to 3 bases, leaving 4 bases not matched to a gene. The CDR3 extends over 13 amino acids. Looked up from germline, CDR1 is SEHNR and CDR2 is FQNEAQ (reference sequence). CDR3 nucleotide sequence: TGTGCCAGCAGCGACGGACAGGACTACGAGCAGTACTTC. Protein product: CASSDGQDYEQYF. The variable domain in full, completed from reference TRBV7-9 and TRBJ2-7, reads DTGVSQNPRHKITKRGQNVTFRCDPISEHNRLYWYRQTLGQGPEFLTYFQNEAQLEKSRLLSDRFSAERPKGSFSTLEIQRTEQGDSAMYLCASSDGQDYEQYFGPGTRLTVT.

This clonotype showed up many times. The rearrangement joins TRBV20-1 to TRBJ2-1; 7 bases align to TRBD1. The V gene end was trimmed by 6 bases and the J gene end by 2 bases; junction bases not matched to a gene: 7. The CDR3 is 14 amino acids. Germline V lookup: CDR1 DFQATT, CDR2 SNEGSKA (reference sequence). In DNA, the CDR3 is TGCAGTGCGATAAGACAGGGCCCCTACAATGAGCAGTTCTTC. Encoded protein: CSAIRQGPYNEQFF.

This clonotype was detected ten times or more. The CDR3 sequence: CASSLSLLAGRRRGDTQYF. The CDR3 DNA reads as TGTGCCAGCAGCTTATCTCTGCTAGCGGGACGACGAAGAGGAGATACGCAGTATTTT. The chain links TRBV7-2 to TRBJ2-3; the match to TRBD2 covers 9 bases. The CDR3 extends over 19 amino acids. The V gene's germline CDR1 is SGHTA and CDR2 FQGNSA. J was trimmed by 5 bases and V by 2 bases; bases with no gene match: 17.

The table lists this clonotype with many counts. The rearrangement joins TRBV7-2 to TRBJ2-5; TRBD2 agrees at 14 bases. J gave up 4 bases and V 6 bases, and 13 bases lay outside the gene matches. This CDR3 contains 18 residues. Germline CDR1 SGHTA, CDR2 FQGNSA. The CDR3 is CASSTRLAGGMGGETQYF. DNA of the CDR3: TGTGCCAGCAGTACCCGACTAGCGGGAGGGATGGGTGGAGAGACCCAGTACTTC.

In its sample, this clonotype was seen many times. The chain couples TRBV28 to TRBJ2-7, with 8 bases that match TRBD2. The trim removed 5 bases at V and 6 bases at J, leaving 21 bases unmatched. This CDR3 comprises 18 residues. Per germline, CDR1 MDHEN and CDR2 SYDVKM. The CDR3 sequence: CASSGVGTSVLVAREQYF. The CDR3 nucleotides read TGTGCCAGCAGTGGGGTCGGGACTAGTGTCCTGGTCGCGCGCGAGCAGTACTTC.

The chain couples TRBV24-1 to TRBJ2-1; D is uncertain. Germline CDR1 is KGHDR and CDR2 is SFDVKD. Deletions cut 9 bases from V and 15 bases from J, with 17 bases between. The CDR3 extends over 11 amino acids. The CDR3 bases are TGTGCCACCTACCAAGACAATGAGAGGTTCTTC. It translates to CATYQDNERFF.

This clonotype was detected many times. This chain connects TRBV9 to TRBJ1-4; D remains unclear. V dropped 4 bases and J dropped 7 bases, with 23 bases sitting between them. This CDR3 region has 17 residues. The V gene's germline CDR1 is SGDLS and CDR2 YYNGEE. The CDR3 loop reads CASSPRTPLGSGEKLFF. The CDR3 DNA reads TGTGCCAGCAGCCCCCGGACGCCCCTGGGGTCCGGTGAAAAACTGTTTTTT. The variable domain in full, with the rest retrieved from reference TRBV9 and TRBJ1-4, is DSGVTQTPKHLITATGQRVTLRCSPRSGDLSVYWYQQSLDQGLQFLIQYYNGEERAKGNILERFSAQQFPDLHSELNLSSLELGDSALYFCASSPRTPLGSGEKLFFGSGTQLSVL.

This clonotype has at least ten counts. The chain employs TRBV20-1 and TRBJ1-6; 7 positions agree with TRBD1. From germline, CDR1 is DFQATT and CDR2 SNEGSKA (reference sequence). The CDR3 is 12 amino acids. The CDR3 reads CRPGQSNSPLHF. The CDR3 coding sequence is TGCAGACCGGGACAGTCTAATTCACCCCTCCACTTT.